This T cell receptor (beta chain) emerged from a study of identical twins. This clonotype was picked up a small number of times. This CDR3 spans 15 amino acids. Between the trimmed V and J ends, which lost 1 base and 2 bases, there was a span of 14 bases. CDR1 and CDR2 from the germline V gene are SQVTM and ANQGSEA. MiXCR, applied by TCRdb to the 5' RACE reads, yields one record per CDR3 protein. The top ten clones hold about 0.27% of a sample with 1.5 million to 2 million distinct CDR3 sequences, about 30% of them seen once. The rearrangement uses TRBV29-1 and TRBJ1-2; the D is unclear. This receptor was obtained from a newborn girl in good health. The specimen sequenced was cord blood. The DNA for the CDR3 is TGCAGCGTTGAAGGGGGTCTCAAGCACAACTATGGCTACACCTTC. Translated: CSVEGGLKHNYGYTF.